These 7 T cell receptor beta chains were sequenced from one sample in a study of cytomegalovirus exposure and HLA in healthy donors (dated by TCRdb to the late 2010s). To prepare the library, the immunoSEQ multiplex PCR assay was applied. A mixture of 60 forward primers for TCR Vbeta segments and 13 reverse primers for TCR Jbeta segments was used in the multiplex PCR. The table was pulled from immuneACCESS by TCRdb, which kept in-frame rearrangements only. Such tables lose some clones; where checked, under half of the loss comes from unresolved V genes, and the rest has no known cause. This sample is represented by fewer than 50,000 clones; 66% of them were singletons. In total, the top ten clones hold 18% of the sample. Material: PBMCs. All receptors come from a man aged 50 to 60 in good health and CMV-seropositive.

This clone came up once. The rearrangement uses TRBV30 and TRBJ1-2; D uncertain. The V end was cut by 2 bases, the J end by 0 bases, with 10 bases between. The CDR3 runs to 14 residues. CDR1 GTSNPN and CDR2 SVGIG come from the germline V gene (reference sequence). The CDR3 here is CAWSIGTSNYGYTF. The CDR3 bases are TGTGCCTGGAGTATTGGCACCTCTAACTATGGCTACACCTTC.

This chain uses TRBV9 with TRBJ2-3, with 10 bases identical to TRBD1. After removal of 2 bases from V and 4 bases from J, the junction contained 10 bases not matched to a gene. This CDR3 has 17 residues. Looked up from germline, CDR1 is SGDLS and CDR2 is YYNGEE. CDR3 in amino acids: CASSVLSGTGVPDTQYF. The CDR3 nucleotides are TGTGCCAGCAGCGTGTTATCCGGGACAGGGGTCCCAGATACGCAGTATTTT.

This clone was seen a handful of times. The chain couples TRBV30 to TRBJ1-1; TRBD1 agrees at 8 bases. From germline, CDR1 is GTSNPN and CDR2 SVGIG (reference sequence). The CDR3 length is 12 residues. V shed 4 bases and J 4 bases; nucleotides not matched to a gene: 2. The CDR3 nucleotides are TGTGCCTGGAAAGACAGGGGCACTGAAGCTTTCTTT. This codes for CAWKDRGTEAFF.

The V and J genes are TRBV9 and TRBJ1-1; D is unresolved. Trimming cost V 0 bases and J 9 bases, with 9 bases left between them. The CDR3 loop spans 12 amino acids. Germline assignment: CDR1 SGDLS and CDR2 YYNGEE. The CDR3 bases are TGTGCCAGCAGCGTAGACGGGAGACAAGCTTTCTTT. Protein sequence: CASSVDGRQAFF.

CDR3 protein: CARSLDGGTHASTDTQYF. The CDR3 bases are TGTGCCAGAAGCTTGGACGGCGGGACGCATGCTAGCACAGATACGCAGTATTTT. This chain links TRBV5-3 with TRBJ2-3, with D possibly matching TRBD2 (6 bases). TRBV5-3 is designated an ORF whose function remains uncertain. The CDR3 loop spans 18 amino acids. Trimming removed 0 bases at V and 0 bases at J, with 17 bases between.

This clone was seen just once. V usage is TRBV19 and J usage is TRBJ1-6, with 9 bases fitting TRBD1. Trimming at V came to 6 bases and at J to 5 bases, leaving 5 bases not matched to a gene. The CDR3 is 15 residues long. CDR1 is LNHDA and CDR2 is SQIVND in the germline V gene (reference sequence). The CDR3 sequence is CASRTQGADNSPLHF. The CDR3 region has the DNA TGTGCCAGTAGGACACAGGGGGCCGATAATTCACCCCTCCACTTT.

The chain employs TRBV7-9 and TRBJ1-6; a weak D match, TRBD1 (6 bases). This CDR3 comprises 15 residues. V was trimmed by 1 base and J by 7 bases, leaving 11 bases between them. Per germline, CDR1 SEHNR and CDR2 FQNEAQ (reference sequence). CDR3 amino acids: CASSLDRDGNSPLHF. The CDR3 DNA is TGTGCCAGCAGCTTAGACAGGGATGGGAATTCACCCCTCCACTTT.